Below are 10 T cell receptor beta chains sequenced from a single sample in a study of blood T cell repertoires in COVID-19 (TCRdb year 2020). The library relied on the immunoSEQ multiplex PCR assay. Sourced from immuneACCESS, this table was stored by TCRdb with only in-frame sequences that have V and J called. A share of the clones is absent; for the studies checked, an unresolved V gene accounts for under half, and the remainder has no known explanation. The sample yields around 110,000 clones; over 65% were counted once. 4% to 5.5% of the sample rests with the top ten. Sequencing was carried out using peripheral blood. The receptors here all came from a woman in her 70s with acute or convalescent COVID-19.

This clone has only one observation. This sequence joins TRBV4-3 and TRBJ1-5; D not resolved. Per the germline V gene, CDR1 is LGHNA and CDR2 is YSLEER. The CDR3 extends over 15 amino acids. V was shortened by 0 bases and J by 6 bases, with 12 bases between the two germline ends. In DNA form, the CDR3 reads TGCGCCAGCAGCCAAGATCCGAGTTCCGCTCAGCCCCAGCATTTT. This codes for CASSQDPSSAQPQHF.

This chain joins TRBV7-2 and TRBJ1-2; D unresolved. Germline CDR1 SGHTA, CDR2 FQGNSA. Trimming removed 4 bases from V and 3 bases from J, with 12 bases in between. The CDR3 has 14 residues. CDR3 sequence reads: CASSSPGGYYGYTF. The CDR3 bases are TGTGCCAGCAGCTCCCCGGGCGGGTACTATGGCTACACCTTC.

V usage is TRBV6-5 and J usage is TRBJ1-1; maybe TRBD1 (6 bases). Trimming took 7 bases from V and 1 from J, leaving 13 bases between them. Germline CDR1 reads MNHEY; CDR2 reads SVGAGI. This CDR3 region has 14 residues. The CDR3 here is CASKGGTANTEAFF. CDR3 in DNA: TGTGCCAGCAAAGGGGGAACAGCGAACACTGAAGCTTTCTTT.

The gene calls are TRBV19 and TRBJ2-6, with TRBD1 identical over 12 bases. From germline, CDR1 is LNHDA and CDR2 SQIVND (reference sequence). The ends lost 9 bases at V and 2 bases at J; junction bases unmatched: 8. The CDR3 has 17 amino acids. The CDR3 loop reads CASRGGQGAPGANVLTF. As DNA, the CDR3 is TGTGCCAGCCGGGGGGGACAGGGGGCCCCTGGGGCCAACGTCCTGACTTTC.

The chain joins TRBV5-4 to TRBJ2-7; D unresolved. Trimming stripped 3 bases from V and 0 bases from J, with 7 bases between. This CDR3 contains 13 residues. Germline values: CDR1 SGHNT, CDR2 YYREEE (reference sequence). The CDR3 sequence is CASSYGSSYEQYF. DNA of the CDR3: TGTGCCAGCAGCTACGGGTCCTCCTACGAGCAGTACTTC.

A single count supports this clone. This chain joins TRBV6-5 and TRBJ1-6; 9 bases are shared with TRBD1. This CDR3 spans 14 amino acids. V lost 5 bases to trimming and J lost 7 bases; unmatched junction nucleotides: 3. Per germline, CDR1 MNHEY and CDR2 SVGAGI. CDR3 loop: CASSTTGGNSPLHF. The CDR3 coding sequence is TGTGCCAGCAGTACGACAGGGGGAAATTCACCCCTCCACTTT.

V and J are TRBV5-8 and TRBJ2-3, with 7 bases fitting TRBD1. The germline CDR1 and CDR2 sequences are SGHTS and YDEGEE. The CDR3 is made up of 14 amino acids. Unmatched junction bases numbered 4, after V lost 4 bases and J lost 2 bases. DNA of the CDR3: TGTGCCAGCAGCCGACAGGGATTCACAGATACGCAGTATTTT. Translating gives CASSRQGFTDTQYF.

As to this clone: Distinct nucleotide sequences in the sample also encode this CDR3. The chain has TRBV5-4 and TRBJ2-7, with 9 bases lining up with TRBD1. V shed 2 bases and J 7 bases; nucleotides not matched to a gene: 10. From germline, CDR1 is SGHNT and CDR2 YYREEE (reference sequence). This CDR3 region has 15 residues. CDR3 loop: CASSFTGTGISEQYF. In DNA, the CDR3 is TGTGCCAGCAGCTTCACCGGGACAGGGATTAGTGAGCAGTACTTC.

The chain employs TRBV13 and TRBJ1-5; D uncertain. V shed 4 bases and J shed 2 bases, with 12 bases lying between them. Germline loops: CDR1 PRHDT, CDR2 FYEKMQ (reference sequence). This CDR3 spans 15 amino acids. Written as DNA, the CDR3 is TGTGCCAGCAGCTCGAGCTGGGAGGGCAATCAGCCCCAGCATTTT. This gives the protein CASSSSWEGNQPQHF.

CDR3 nucleotide sequence: TGTGCCAGCACCCTAGGAGAGACCCAGTACTTC. Amino acids: CASTLGETQYF. V is TRBV7-9 and J is TRBJ2-5; D ambiguous. Germline-derived CDR1 and CDR2 are SEHNR and FQNEAQ (reference sequence). Deletions cut 7 bases from V and 4 bases from J, with 7 bases between. This CDR3 spans 11 amino acids.